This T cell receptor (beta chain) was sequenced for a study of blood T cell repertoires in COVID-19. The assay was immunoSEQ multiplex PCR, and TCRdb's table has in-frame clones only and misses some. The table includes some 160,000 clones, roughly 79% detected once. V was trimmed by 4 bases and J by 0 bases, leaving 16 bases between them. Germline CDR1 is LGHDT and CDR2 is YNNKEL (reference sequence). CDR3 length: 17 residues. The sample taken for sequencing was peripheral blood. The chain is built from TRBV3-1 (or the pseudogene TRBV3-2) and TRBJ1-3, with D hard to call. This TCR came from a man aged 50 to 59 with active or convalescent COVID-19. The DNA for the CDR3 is TGTGCCAGCAGCCCTTACGCGACACCTTACTCTGGAAACACCATATATTTT. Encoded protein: CASSPYATPYSGNTIYF.